One and the same sample provided the 20 T cell receptor beta chains below, sequenced in a study of T-cell memory formation after mild COVID-19. TCRdb itself ran the 5' RACE reads through MiXCR, one entry per CDR3 protein. This sample has about 140,000 distinct CDR3 sequences, with more than 13% found just once. Specimen: PBMCs or a T cell subset sorted from them (not recorded which). These receptors were obtained from an adult woman who had mild COVID-19 (a few samples of this study predate the infection). Cell type and time point are not known.

This clonotype was seen repeatedly, ten times or more. V gene TRBV6-4 combines with J gene TRBJ2-3, with D perhaps TRBD2 (6 bases). V was cut by 4 bases and J by 1 base, with 6 bases left in between. Germline CDR1 is MRHNA and CDR2 is SNTAGT. CDR3 size: 13 residues. The CDR3 coding sequence is TGTGCCAGCAGTGCGGGAGGCACAGATACGCAGTATTTT. It encodes CASSAGGTDTQYF.

This clonotype occurred many times. V gene TRBV15 combines with J gene TRBJ1-3; 10 bases agree with TRBD1. There are 19 residues in the CDR3. Germline V gene data show CDR1 as LNHNV and CDR2 as YYDKDF (reference sequence). V shed 0 bases, J shed 3 bases, and the junction held 11 bases outside the gene matches. CDR3 sequence: CATSRDPSETGGFGNTIYF. In nucleotides, the CDR3 is TGTGCCACCAGCAGAGATCCATCCGAGACAGGGGGCTTTGGAAACACCATATATTTT.

DNA for the CDR3: TGTGCCAGCAGTTTAAGGGGGGCAGCCAGATACGAGCAGTACTTC. Protein product: CASSLRGAARYEQYF. The rearrangement links TRBV27 to TRBJ2-7; possibly TRBD1 or TRBD2 for D (6 bases each). Germline CDR1 MNHEY, CDR2 SMNVEV (reference sequence). The CDR3 has 15 amino acids. Trimming stripped 2 bases from V and 4 bases from J, with 15 bases between.

This clonotype was counted ten times or more. J is TRBJ2-7 and V is TRBV12-3 or TRBV12-4; D is perhaps TRBD2 (5 bases). V was clipped by 5 bases and J by 3 bases, with 14 bases between them. The CDR3 runs 14 residues. The CDR3 protein is CASSLSREGYEQYF. The CDR3 region has the DNA TGTGCCAGCAGTCTTAGCCGGGAAGGCTACGAGCAGTACTTC.

The chain combines TRBV13 with TRBJ1-2; D is perhaps TRBD1 (5 bases). The CDR3 covers 14 residues. Germline values: CDR1 PRHDT, CDR2 FYEKMQ (reference sequence). V was pared by 9 bases and J by 6 bases, with 20 bases between. The CDR3 loop reads CASNTPPGADGYTF. The CDR3 coding sequence is TGTGCCAGTAATACCCCACCCGGGGCCGATGGCTACACCTTC.

The rearrangement links TRBV7-9 to TRBJ2-7; D remains unclear. Germline V lookup: CDR1 SEHNR, CDR2 FQNEAQ (reference sequence). The CDR3 contains 12 residues. V dropped 0 bases and J dropped 3 bases, with 3 bases sitting between them. The CDR3 sequence: CASSLAYYEQYF. CDR3 coding DNA: TGTGCCAGCAGCTTAGCTTACTACGAGCAGTACTTC.

This clonotype occurred a few times. Here the CDR3 DNA reads TGTGCCAGCAGTGAATTGAATGAGCAGTTCTTC. Its protein is CASSELNEQFF. The gene calls are TRBV25-1 and TRBJ2-1; no definite D call. Trimming removed 1 base from V and 7 bases from J, with 2 bases in between. Per the germline V gene, CDR1 is MGHDK and CDR2 is SYGVNS. There are 11 residues in the CDR3.

In this sample, this clonotype turned up a few times. This rearrangement joins TRBV29-1 to TRBJ2-1, with TRBD1 matching 9 bases. V shed 7 bases and J 0 bases; nucleotides not matched to a gene: 10. Germline assignment: CDR1 SQVTM and CDR2 ANQGSEA. The CDR3 contains 16 residues. The CDR3 DNA sequence: TGCAGCGGTACAGGGGGCCGAAGGAGCTCCTACAATGAGCAGTTCTTC. It yields the protein CSGTGGRRSSYNEQFF.

This clonotype has a handful of counts. The rearrangement joins TRBV5-1 to TRBJ2-7; D possibly corresponds to TRBD2 (5 bases). The CDR3 sequence is 15 residues long. V lost 4 bases to trimming and J lost 0 bases, with 14 bases between them. Germline V gene sequence: CDR1 SGHRS, CDR2 YFSETQ. CDR3 nucleotides: TGCGCCAGCAGCCTGTTCCGGGATAGCTCCTACGAGCAGTACTTC. Protein sequence: CASSLFRDSSYEQYF.

This clonotype occurred once. As DNA, the CDR3 is TGCGCCAGCAGCATGGAACCTACGACAGGGGCATACGAGCAGTACTTC. The encoded protein is CASSMEPTTGAYEQYF. V and J are TRBV5-1 and TRBJ2-7; 8 positions agree with TRBD1. Per germline, CDR1 SGHRS and CDR2 YFSETQ. V was pared by 4 bases and J by 4 bases, with 13 bases of the junction left unmatched. The CDR3 sequence is 16 residues long.

V usage is TRBV10-3 and J usage is TRBJ2-5, with 12 bases matching TRBD2. The J segment lost 1 base and the V segment lost 6 bases, leaving 15 bases of the junction unmatched. CDR3 length: 19 amino acids. The V gene's germline CDR1 is ENHRY and CDR2 SYGVKD. CDR3 region: CAISLAASGGANPQETQYF. For the CDR3, the DNA is TGTGCCATCAGCCTGGCCGCTAGCGGGGGGGCCAATCCCCAAGAGACCCAGTACTTC.

The sample holds a few counts of this clonotype. The chain uses TRBV30 and TRBJ1-1; D is unresolved. In germline, CDR1 is GTSNPN, CDR2 SVGIG (reference sequence). Trimming removed 0 bases at V and 2 bases at J, with 16 bases between. This CDR3 spans 16 amino acids. The CDR3 region is CAWSVNAGVGNTEAFF. As DNA, the CDR3 is TGTGCCTGGAGTGTAAACGCTGGGGTAGGAAACACTGAAGCTTTCTTT.

This clonotype occurred a few times. The rearrangement joins TRBV6-6 to TRBJ2-1, with 8 bases that match TRBD1. After removal of 9 bases from V and 10 bases from J, the junction contained 8 bases not matched to a gene. From germline, CDR1 is MNHNY and CDR2 SVGAGI (reference sequence). This CDR3 spans 12 amino acids. The CDR3 loop is CASKAGDREQFF. The DNA for the CDR3 is TGTGCCAGTAAGGCCGGGGACAGGGAGCAGTTCTTC.

This clonotype has only a few counts. V usage is TRBV7-6 and J usage is TRBJ2-1; 7 positions agree with TRBD1. Germline CDR1 SGHVS, CDR2 FNYEAQ. The CDR3 loop spans 16 amino acids. Trimming cost V 1 base and J 2 bases; bases outside gene matches: 5. CDR3 DNA: TGTGCCAGCAGCTTAGGACTCGGACAGGCCTACAATGAGCAGTTCTTC. As protein: CASSLGLGQAYNEQFF.

The CDR3 sequence is CASSPTSSDTQYF. The CDR3 bases are TGTGCCAGCAGCCCAACTAGTTCAGATACGCAGTATTTT. V is TRBV5-5 and J is TRBJ2-3; tentatively, D is TRBD2 (5 bases). The CDR3 length is 13 residues. Germline CDR1 is SGHKS and CDR2 is YYEKEE (reference sequence). Trimming cost V 4 bases and J 4 bases, with 10 bases left between them.

A single count supports this clonotype. The rearrangement links TRBV6-2 or TRBV6-3 to TRBJ1-2, with 8 bases matching TRBD1. V trimming: 0 bases; J trimming: 3 bases; junction bases outside the gene matches: 15. CDR1 MNHEY and CDR2 SVGEGT come from the germline V gene. The CDR3 runs 19 residues. CDR3 in DNA: TGTGCCAGCAGTTACTCGATCGTTGGGGACAGGACCATGGACTATGGCTACACCTTC. It codes for CASSYSIVGDRTMDYGYTF.

This clonotype has more than one count but fewer than ten. The V call is TRBV5-1, the J call TRBJ1-2; D not certain. The CDR3 spans 12 residues. Germline V gives CDR1 SGHRS, CDR2 YFSETQ. V was trimmed by 5 bases and J by 7 bases, leaving 12 bases between them. The CDR3 DNA is TGCGCCAGCAGTCAAGGACGTACTGGCTACACCTTC. Amino acid sequence: CASSQGRTGYTF.

This clonotype was seen a few times. J is TRBJ2-7 and V is TRBV20-1; 8 bases align to TRBD1. The CDR3 is 16 residues long. Germline lookup yields CDR1 DFQATT and CDR2 SNEGSKA (reference sequence). Germline trimming cut 3 bases from V and 2 bases from J; bases unmatched to any gene: 12. CDR3 sequence: CSARHTLGQVTYEQYF. Written as DNA, the CDR3 is TGCAGTGCTAGGCACACGTTGGGACAGGTAACCTACGAGCAGTACTTC.

The V call is TRBV7-9, the J call TRBJ2-3; 7 bases align to TRBD2. This CDR3 is built from 16 residues. V lost 3 bases to trimming and J lost 0 bases; unmatched junction nucleotides: 6. CDR1 SEHNR and CDR2 FQNEAQ come from the germline V gene (reference sequence). The CDR3 DNA follows: TGTGCCAGCAGCTTTCCGGGGGGATCTAGCACAGATACGCAGTATTTT. Its protein is CASSFPGGSSTDTQYF.

This clonotype was seen more than once but under ten times. The chain recombines TRBV5-1 with TRBJ2-1; TRBD2 matches at 9 bases. Unmatched junction bases numbered 4, after V lost 2 bases and J lost 4 bases. This CDR3 has 15 amino acids. Germline CDR1 is SGHRS and CDR2 is YFSETQ. CDR3 in DNA: TGCGCCAGCAGCTTCAGCGGGGGGCTGTACAATGAGCAGTTCTTC. Its translation: CASSFSGGLYNEQFF.